These 27 T cell receptor beta chains were sequenced from one sample in a study of OX40 agonist ivuxolimab in advanced cancers. The protocol was immunoSEQ multiplex PCR, while the TCRdb copy is restricted to in-frame clones and leaves out a portion. In the table there are some 57,000 clones, approximately 90% of which are singletons. The sample here was CD4+ or CD8+ T cells sorted from blood, taken in a trial of the OX40 agonist ivuxolimab. These receptors were taken from an adult with an advanced solid tumor such as melanoma, head and neck, liver or kidney cancer.

The chain has TRBV5-1 and TRBJ1-1, with a possible D match to TRBD1 (6 bases). This CDR3 comprises 14 residues. The germline V and J ends were trimmed by 7 bases and 1 base, with 14 bases remaining between them. The V gene's germline CDR1 is SGHRS and CDR2 YFSETQ. CDR3 residues: CASGEGGANTEAFF. CDR3 bases: TGCGCCAGCGGGGAAGGGGGGGCGAACACTGAAGCTTTCTTT.

This chain links TRBV14 with TRBJ1-5; possibly TRBD1 for D (6 bases). The V end was cut by 7 bases, the J end by 0 bases, with 19 bases between. This CDR3 comprises 17 residues. Germline values: CDR1 SGHDN, CDR2 FVKESK. CDR3 sequence: CASTQKGGVYSNQPQHF. CDR3 bases: TGTGCCAGCACCCAGAAGGGGGGCGTCTATAGCAATCAGCCCCAGCATTTT.

The rearrangement joins TRBV5-1 to TRBJ1-5; TRBD1 is a possible D gene (5 bases). Germline CDR1 SGHRS, CDR2 YFSETQ. The CDR3 sequence is 15 residues long. V was pared by 5 bases and J by 3 bases, with 15 bases between. This chain's CDR3 is CASRIGTQTNQPQHF. CDR3 sequence (DNA): TGCGCCAGCAGAATTGGGACGCAAACCAATCAGCCCCAGCATTTT. Based on the CDR3 plus reference TRBV5-1 and TRBJ1-5, the full variable domain is KAGVTQTPRYLIKTRGQQVTLSCSPISGHRSVSWYQQTPGQGLQFLFEYFSETQRNKGNFPGRFSGRQFSNSRSEMNVSTLELGDSALYLCASRIGTQTNQPQHFGDGTRLSIL.

The chain links TRBV20-1 to TRBJ2-1, with 9 nucleotides matching TRBD1. This CDR3 comprises 11 residues. V dropped 5 bases and J dropped 15; count of bases not matched to a gene: 8. Germline CDR1 and CDR2: DFQATT and SNEGSKA (reference sequence). CDR3 region: CSAVLDRGPFF. CDR3 in DNA: TGCAGTGCTGTACTGGACAGGGGACCGTTCTTC.

V is TRBV15 and J is TRBJ2-1; 8 nucleotides align to TRBD2. Germline CDR1 and CDR2: LNHNV and YYDKDF (reference sequence). The CDR3 sequence is 14 residues long. V was pared by 9 bases and J by 5 bases, with 9 bases of the junction left unmatched. The CDR3 here is CATESGRTDNEQFF. CDR3 nucleotides: TGTGCCACGGAAAGCGGGAGAACAGACAATGAGCAGTTCTTC. The full variable domain, rest sourced from reference TRBV15 and TRBJ2-1, is DAMVIQNPRYQVTQFGKPVTLSCSQTLNHNVMYWYQQKSSQAPKLLFHYYDKDFNNEADTPDNFQSRRPNTSFCFLDIRSPGLGDTAMYLCATESGRTDNEQFFGPGTRLTVL.

This sequence joins TRBV28 and TRBJ2-1, with D hard to call. This CDR3 contains 12 residues. The germline gives CDR1 MDHEN, CDR2 SYDVKM. V gave up 4 bases and J gave up 9 bases, with 10 bases separating them. The CDR3 here is CASSSHLGEQFF. DNA of the CDR3: TGTGCCAGCAGTTCTCATCTCGGTGAGCAGTTCTTC.

V usage is TRBV7-3 and J usage is TRBJ2-5, with TRBD2 as a possible D gene (7 bases). The CDR3 totals 17 residues. Germline V gives CDR1 SGHTA, CDR2 FQGTGA. The germline V and J ends were trimmed by 0 bases and 4 bases, with 18 bases remaining between them. CDR3 bases: TGTGCCAGCAGCTTAACGGGGGGGCTGGGTACACGAGAGACCCAGTACTTC. Its protein is CASSLTGGLGTRETQYF.

CDR3 in DNA: TGCGCCAGCAGCCAAGATTGGGGGGCGGCGAACACCGGGGAGCTGTTTTTT. Its protein is CASSQDWGAANTGELFF. The chain recombines TRBV4-1 with TRBJ2-2, with D perhaps given as TRBD1 or TRBD2 (6 bases each). CDR3 length equals 17 residues. Trimming removed 0 bases at V and 0 bases at J, with 11 bases between. Germline assignment: CDR1 MGHRA and CDR2 YSYEKL.

The chain combines TRBV7-9 with TRBJ2-5; D possibly corresponds to TRBD1 (6 bases). Deletions cut 5 bases from V and 2 bases from J, with 12 bases between. Looked up from germline, CDR1 is SEHNR and CDR2 is FQNEAQ (reference sequence). The CDR3 length is 14 residues. CDR3 sequence reads: CASSALGTQETQYF. DNA of the CDR3: TGTGCCAGCAGCGCTCTAGGGACACAAGAGACCCAGTACTTC.

The J gene is TRBJ2-2, the V gene TRBV5-1, with D possibly TRBD1 on 5 matching bases. This CDR3 is built from 15 residues. Germline lookup yields CDR1 SGHRS and CDR2 YFSETQ. The ends were cut back, 1 base at V and 5 bases at J, with 12 bases in the middle. The CDR3 coding sequence is TGCGCCAGCAGCTTGTCCAGGGCTGGGACCGGGGAGCTGTTTTTT. It specifies CASSLSRAGTGELFF.

V and J are TRBV7-2 and TRBJ2-2; no clear D gene. The CDR3 contains 16 residues. V gave up 3 bases and J gave up 0 bases, with 11 bases separating them. Germline values: CDR1 SGHTA, CDR2 FQGNSA. The CDR3 DNA is TGTGCCAGCAGCTTGTCATTTGGCGCGAACACCGGGGAGCTGTTTTTT. Translated: CASSLSFGANTGELFF. The variable domain in full, with the rest retrieved from reference TRBV7-2 and TRBJ2-2, is GAGVSQSPSNKVTEKGKDVELRCDPISGHTALYWYRQSLGQGLEFLIYFQGNSAPDKSGLPSDRFSAERTGGSVSTLTIQRTQQEDSAVYLCASSLSFGANTGELFFGEGSRLTVL.

This rearrangement joins TRBV28 to TRBJ1-2; no reliable D call. The CDR3 runs 11 residues. Germline V gene sequence: CDR1 MDHEN, CDR2 SYDVKM. The CDR3 nucleotides read TGTGGCGTGGAAAAGAACTATGGCTACACCTTC. Protein sequence: CGVEKNYGYTF.

V usage is TRBV6-5 and J usage is TRBJ1-1, with TRBD1 matching 8 bases. The CDR3 covers 14 residues. From germline, CDR1 is MNHEY and CDR2 SVGAGI. V dropped 6 bases and J dropped 6; count of bases not matched to a gene: 9. CDR3 in amino acids: CASRTRQGTAEAFF. CDR3 sequence (DNA): TGTGCCAGCAGAACTCGACAGGGGACCGCTGAAGCTTTCTTT.

The rearrangement uses TRBV19 and TRBJ1-2; tentative D call: TRBD1 (5 bases). Germline CDR1 is LNHDA and CDR2 is SQIVND (reference sequence). Between the trimmed V and J ends, which lost 9 bases and 0 bases, there was a span of 17 bases. CDR3 size: 15 residues. CDR3 bases: TGTGCCAGCCACACTCTGGGCAGGGCTAACTATGGCTACACCTTC. Translated: CASHTLGRANYGYTF. Drawing the rest from reference TRBV19 and TRBJ1-2, the complete variable domain is DGGITQSPKYLFRKEGQNVTLSCEQNLNHDAMYWYRQDPGQGLRLIYYSQIVNDFQKGDIAEGYSVSREKKESFPLTVTSAQKNPTAFYLCASHTLGRANYGYTFGSGTRLTVV.

The chain combines TRBV9 with TRBJ2-1; D is unresolved. CDR3 length: 15 residues. V was trimmed by 1 base and J by 0 bases, leaving 8 bases between them. CDR1 and CDR2 (germline): SGDLS, YYNGEE. The CDR3, as DNA: TGTGCCAGCAGCGTAACACTAAGCTCCTACAATGAGCAGTTCTTC. It yields the protein CASSVTLSSYNEQFF.

The rearrangement links TRBV4-1 to TRBJ1-1; D gene uncertain. Trimming took 1 base from V and 1 from J, leaving 13 bases between them. Germline V CDR1 and CDR2: MGHRA, YSYEKL. This CDR3 contains 16 residues. As DNA, the CDR3 is TGCGCCAGCAGCCAAGGGGGAGGGTTCGCGAACACTGAAGCTTTCTTT. Translation gives CASSQGGGFANTEAFF.

The J gene is TRBJ2-1, the V gene TRBV27; D is ambiguous. Between the trimmed V and J ends, which lost 0 bases and 0 bases, there was a span of 12 bases. CDR1 is MNHEY, CDR2 SMNVEV, per germline (reference sequence). The CDR3 contains 17 residues. In DNA form, the CDR3 reads TGTGCCAGCAGTTTATCGGCTGATCCTAGCTCCTACAATGAGCAGTTCTTC. This codes for CASSLSADPSSYNEQFF.

The rearrangement links TRBV2 to TRBJ1-5; tentatively, D is TRBD1 (5 bases). Germline V gene lookup returns CDR1 SNHLY and CDR2 FYNNEI. Trimming removed 0 bases from V and 7 bases from J, with 22 bases in between. CDR3 length: 18 amino acids. The CDR3: CASSEARSKGTRRQPQHF. In DNA, the CDR3 is TGTGCCAGCAGTGAAGCGCGTAGTAAAGGGACGAGGCGGCAGCCCCAGCATTTT.

The CDR3 loop reads CASSPGLGSSYEQYF. CDR3 DNA sequence: TGTGCCAGCTCACCGGGACTAGGGAGCTCCTACGAGCAGTACTTC. The V call is TRBV18, the J call TRBJ2-7; TRBD2 matches at 8 bases. V lost 3 bases to trimming and J lost 0 bases; unmatched junction nucleotides: 4. Germline-derived CDR1 and CDR2 are KGHSH and LQKENI. The CDR3 runs to 15 residues.

The gene calls are TRBV7-9 and TRBJ2-4; D perhaps matches TRBD1 (5 bases). The V and J ends lost 4 bases and 1 base respectively, with 8 bases between them. The CDR3 totals 14 residues. Per germline, CDR1 SEHNR and CDR2 FQNEAQ (reference sequence). In DNA, the CDR3 is TGTGCCAGCAGCTCCAGGGTCGCCAAAAACATTCAGTACTTC. Translated, it gives CASSSRVAKNIQYF.

This clone qualifies as medium-sized. The genes are TRBV9 and TRBJ1-2; D uncertain. Germline lookup yields CDR1 SGDLS and CDR2 YYNGEE. Trimming left V 0 bases short and J 1 base short, with 4 bases between. The CDR3 sequence is 13 residues long. The CDR3 sequence: CASSVEVNYGYTF. The DNA for the CDR3 is TGTGCCAGCAGCGTAGAAGTTAACTATGGCTACACCTTC.

The chain has TRBV5-1 and TRBJ2-7; D might be TRBD2 (6 bases). V dropped 5 bases and J dropped 2 bases, with 14 bases sitting between them. Looked up from germline, CDR1 is SGHRS and CDR2 is YFSETQ. The CDR3 runs to 14 residues. The CDR3 loop reads CASSEIAETYEQYF. The CDR3 bases are TGCGCCAGCAGTGAAATAGCGGAGACCTACGAGCAGTACTTC.

The V and J genes are TRBV28 and TRBJ2-5, with a tentative D call TRBD1 (5 bases). Trimming removed 6 bases from V and 7 bases from J, with 9 bases in between. CDR1 MDHEN and CDR2 SYDVKM come from the germline V gene. The length of the CDR3 is 11 residues. CDR3 sequence (DNA): TGTGCCAGCAGCCCCGACAGGACCCAGTACTTC. Translated, it gives CASSPDRTQYF.

The chain links TRBV5-4 to TRBJ2-1, with 9 positions matching TRBD1. Germline CDR1 SGHNT, CDR2 YYREEE (reference sequence). After removal of 4 bases from V and 8 bases from J, the junction contained 4 bases not matched to a gene. The CDR3 runs 13 residues. CDR3 bases: TGTGCCAGCAGCCCAACAGGGGGCGATGAGCAGTTCTTC. Its translation: CASSPTGGDEQFF.

Here the CDR3 DNA reads TGTGCCAGCAGTGTTCGGCTTTCCTACGAGCAGTACTTC. Translation: CASSVRLSYEQYF. The V call is TRBV2, the J call TRBJ2-7, with D hard to call. Between the trimmed V and J ends, which lost 4 bases and 1 base, there was a span of 8 bases. Germline assignment: CDR1 SNHLY and CDR2 FYNNEI. The length of the CDR3 is 13 residues.

This rearrangement joins TRBV5-1 to TRBJ2-7; 10 nucleotides match TRBD1. Per the germline V gene, CDR1 is SGHRS and CDR2 is YFSETQ. The CDR3 is 14 residues long. V was pared by 3 bases and J by 5 bases, with 5 bases of the junction left unmatched. CDR3 DNA: TGCGCCAGCAGCTCAAGACAGGGGGCCAACGAGCAGTACTTC. It encodes CASSSRQGANEQYF.

DNA of the CDR3: TGTGCCAGCAGCCCCGGTTTATCGGCGGGGCCCCAGCATTTT. Translation gives CASSPGLSAGPQHF. The gene calls are TRBV6-5 and TRBJ1-5; D not certain. The CDR3 consists of 14 residues. Germline CDR1 MNHEY, CDR2 SVGAGI. V lost 6 bases to trimming and J lost 9 bases, with 18 bases between them.